These 27 T cell receptor beta chains originate from one sample sequenced in a study of cytomegalovirus exposure and HLA in healthy donors. Primers: 60 Vbeta forward and 13 Jbeta reverse. Produced via immunoSEQ multiplex PCR; TCRdb's table is partial and in-frame only. The profile shows more than 250,000 clones, over 85% of them singletons. Sequenced input: PBMCs. The receptors derive from a woman aged 18-29 years in good health and CMV-seronegative.

The V and J genes are TRBV7-3 and TRBJ1-1, with D possibly being TRBD1 (6 bases). This CDR3 spans 14 amino acids. Germline loops: CDR1 SGHTA, CDR2 FQGTGA. V dropped 4 bases and J dropped 4 bases, with 13 bases sitting between them. CDR3 in DNA: TGTGCCAGCAGCTCTCTAGAAGGGGGCACTGAAGCTTTCTTT. It codes for CASSSLEGGTEAFF.

In regard to this clone: One end of the junction is discordant with germline, which a read error may explain. The chain employs TRBV9 and TRBJ1-4; D remains ambiguous. CDR3 length: 14 residues. Germline lookup yields CDR1 SGDLS and CDR2 YYNGEE. In nucleotides, the CDR3 is TGTGCCGGCAGCGCCTCGTCAGTTAATGAAAAACTGTTTTTT. Protein sequence: CAGSASSVNEKLFF.

The CDR3 protein is CASSLDGPASYNEQFF. The CDR3 DNA is TGTGCCAGCAGCTTGGATGGGCCAGCCTCCTACAATGAGCAGTTCTTC. The J gene is TRBJ2-1, the V gene TRBV5-4; D is undetermined. Germline V lookup: CDR1 SGHNT, CDR2 YYREEE (reference sequence). The CDR3 length is 16 residues. V was pared by 0 bases and J by 0 bases, with 10 bases between.

The CDR3: CASSRLTSGGLPLTRDTQYF. The DNA for the CDR3 is TGTGCCAGCAGTCGTCTGACTAGCGGGGGCCTACCCCTAACGCGGGATACGCAGTATTTT. The gene calls are TRBV27 and TRBJ2-3; 12 bases are a match to TRBD2. Germline V lookup: CDR1 MNHEY, CDR2 SMNVEV (reference sequence). The CDR3 has 20 amino acids. The V gene end was trimmed by 5 bases and the J gene end by 6 bases; junction bases not matched to a gene: 21.

As regards this clone: This CDR3 is also generated by other DNA sequences in the sample. The genes are TRBV6-1 and TRBJ1-2, with D perhaps matching TRBD1 (6 bases). CDR3 size: 16 residues. V was cut by 4 bases and J by 7 bases, with 22 bases left in between. Per germline, CDR1 MNHNS and CDR2 SASEGT. The CDR3 region has the DNA TGTGCCAGCAGTGCTAATACAGGGCATTGGTCGGGTGGCTACACCTTC. Residues: CASSANTGHWSGGYTF.

As regards this clone: It is likely a read error, because the conserved phenylalanine at the end of the CDR3 is missing. The chain couples TRBV30 to TRBJ1-2; a weak D match, TRBD1 (5 bases). Germline V gene lookup returns CDR1 GTSNPN and CDR2 SVGIG (reference sequence). The V end was cut by 0 bases, the J end by 8 bases, with 13 bases between. This CDR3 comprises 13 residues. The CDR3 DNA reads TGTGCCTGGAGTGTTGGTAGGGGTTGGGGCTACACCCTC. Its translation is CAWSVGRGWGYTL.

V gene TRBV9 combines with J gene TRBJ1-2; 9 bases fit TRBD1. Germline loops: CDR1 SGDLS, CDR2 YYNGEE. Trimming at V came to 4 bases and at J to 1 base, leaving 11 bases not matched to a gene. CDR3 length: 17 amino acids. Written as DNA, the CDR3 is TGTGCCAGCAGCCCGAGCCTGACAGGGGGTTTTAACTATGGCTACACCTTC. It is translated as CASSPSLTGGFNYGYTF.

CDR3 loop: CASSRQGSGGEKLFF. The CDR3 coding sequence is TGTGCCAGCAGCCGACAGGGGTCAGGTGGTGAAAAACTGTTTTTT. V usage is TRBV6-5 and J usage is TRBJ1-4, with TRBD1 matching over 8 bases. V shed 6 bases and J 7 bases; nucleotides not matched to a gene: 10. CDR3 length equals 15 residues. Germline V gene sequence: CDR1 MNHEY, CDR2 SVGAGI.

In this sample, this clone turned up once. V and J are TRBV19 and TRBJ1-1; no firm D call. The CDR3 is 13 residues long. Germline CDR1 reads LNHDA; CDR2 reads SQIVND (reference sequence). Trimming stripped 7 bases from V and 2 bases from J, with 11 bases between. CDR3 bases: TGTGCCAGTATTGCCAGGCAAAACACTGAAGCTTTCTTT. The encoded protein is CASIARQNTEAFF. Variable domain in full (rest from reference TRBV19 and TRBJ1-1): DGGITQSPKYLFRKEGQNVTLSCEQNLNHDAMYWYRQDPGQGLRLIYYSQIVNDFQKGDIAEGYSVSREKKESFPLTVTSAQKNPTAFYLCASIARQNTEAFFGQGTRLTVV.

In DNA form, the CDR3 reads TGTGCCAGCAGCGTAGCGGTACAGGGACCGGCAGATGGCTACACCTTC. Its translation is CASSVAVQGPADGYTF. The V call is TRBV9, the J call TRBJ1-2; weak D call: TRBD1 (6 bases). Trimming took off 0 bases at V and 6 bases at J, with 18 bases between the two ends. CDR3 length: 16 residues. CDR1 SGDLS and CDR2 YYNGEE come from the germline V gene.

V is TRBV7-2 and J is TRBJ1-1; 7 nucleotides match TRBD1. Germline values: CDR1 SGHTA, CDR2 FQGNSA. The CDR3 has 14 residues. V was pared by 9 bases and J by 6 bases, with 13 bases of the junction left unmatched. The CDR3 coding sequence is TGTGCCAGAGAGACAGGGACCTCTAACCCTGAAGCTTTCTTT. Residues: CARETGTSNPEAFF.

The genes are TRBV9 and TRBJ1-3; a possible D gene is TRBD1 (5 bases). The CDR3 is 15 residues long. The germline V gene encodes CDR1 SGDLS and CDR2 YYNGEE. Trimming stripped 4 bases from V and 0 bases from J, with 11 bases between. The DNA for the CDR3 is TGTGCCAGCAGCCCGGGGGGATTCTCTGGAAACACCATATATTTT. It yields the protein CASSPGGFSGNTIYF.

The DNA of the CDR3 is TGCAGCGTTGAACCCGGGACAGGCAAGGGAAATGAGCAGTTCTTC. Translating gives CSVEPGTGKGNEQFF. The chain has TRBV29-1 and TRBJ2-1; 8 bases are a match to TRBD1. Germline V gene data show CDR1 as SQVTM and CDR2 as ANQGSEA. The CDR3 contains 15 residues. Unmatched junction bases numbered 10, after V lost 2 bases and J lost 7 bases.

The chain carries TRBV5-6 and TRBJ2-7; a weak D match, TRBD1 (6 bases). Trimming pared 0 bases from V and 2 bases from J, leaving 12 bases between. From germline, CDR1 is SGHDT and CDR2 YYEEEE. This CDR3 contains 15 residues. Here the CDR3 reads CASSLATGNPYEQYF. CDR3 sequence (DNA): TGTGCCAGCAGCTTGGCTACAGGGAATCCCTACGAGCAGTACTTC.

This rearrangement joins TRBV2 to TRBJ2-1; 8 nucleotides match TRBD2. The V gene's germline CDR1 is SNHLY and CDR2 FYNNEI. The V gene end was trimmed by 7 bases and the J gene end by 4 bases; junction bases not matched to a gene: 9. The CDR3 runs to 15 residues. DNA for the CDR3: TGTGCCAGCACTGGACTAGCCATTCCATACAATGAGCAGTTCTTC. This gives the protein CASTGLAIPYNEQFF.

The chain is built from TRBV7-9 and TRBJ2-5; 10 nucleotides agree with TRBD2. The J segment lost 2 bases and the V segment lost 4 bases, leaving 1 base of the junction unmatched. Germline CDR1 reads SEHNR; CDR2 reads FQNEAQ (reference sequence). CDR3 size: 14 residues. The CDR3 here is CASSSTSGQETQYF. As DNA, the CDR3 is TGTGCCAGCAGCTCGACTAGCGGGCAAGAGACCCAGTACTTC.

The rearrangement links TRBV18 to TRBJ1-6; 8 bases are a match to TRBD1. V lost 6 bases, J lost 7 bases, and 8 bases stayed unmatched. CDR1 KGHSH and CDR2 LQKENI come from the germline V gene. The CDR3 sequence is 15 residues long. The CDR3: CASSIGTGRNSPLHF. CDR3 bases: TGTGCCAGCTCCATTGGGACAGGTCGCAATTCACCCCTCCACTTT.

The chain joins TRBV5-1 to TRBJ1-5; tentatively, D is TRBD1 (6 bases). This CDR3 region has 16 residues. V lost 2 bases to trimming and J lost 5 bases, with 17 bases between them. From germline, CDR1 is SGHRS and CDR2 YFSETQ. CDR3 nucleotides: TGCGCCAGCAGCTTAACAGGGCCCACAAGCCATCAGCCCCAGCATTTT. Protein: CASSLTGPTSHQPQHF.

Turning to this clone: The sample has other DNA sequences that encode this CDR3 too. The chain combines TRBV5-1 with TRBJ1-1, with a weak D call TRBD1 (6 bases). This CDR3 has 14 residues. With 4 bases removed from V and 4 bases from J, the gap between germline ends came to 14 bases. Germline-derived CDR1 and CDR2 are SGHRS and YFSETQ. In DNA, the CDR3 is TGCGCCAGCAGCCTAGTGCAGGGGTCCACTGAAGCTTTCTTT. Protein: CASSLVQGSTEAFF.

V gene TRBV7-9 combines with J gene TRBJ2-1; D is possibly TRBD1 (9 bases). V was clipped by 5 bases and J by 10 bases, with 24 bases between them. The germline V gene has CDR1 SEHNR and CDR2 FQNEAQ (reference sequence). This CDR3 comprises 16 residues. Here the CDR3 reads CASSDRGGTGIIEQFF. DNA of the CDR3: TGTGCCAGCAGCGACCGGGGGGGGACAGGGATCATCGAGCAGTTCTTC.

This clone has a single count. The V gene is TRBV4-1, the J gene TRBJ2-3; TRBD1 matches at 9 bases. The CDR3 has 18 residues. V lost 2 bases, J lost 2 bases, and 11 bases stayed unmatched. CDR1 MGHRA and CDR2 YSYEKL come from the germline V gene. Written as DNA, the CDR3 is TGCGCCAGCAGCCAAAGGTTACCGGGACAGGGTTTCACAGATACGCAGTATTTT. Protein: CASSQRLPGQGFTDTQYF.

The CDR3 loop is CASRSGVGYGYTF. The CDR3 DNA reads as TGTGCCAGCAGATCCGGAGTGGGCTATGGCTACACCTTC. V gene TRBV7-2 combines with J gene TRBJ1-2; D unresolved. In germline, CDR1 is SGHTA, CDR2 FQGNSA. The CDR3 length is 13 residues. V was cut by 6 bases and J by 4 bases, with 12 bases left in between.

The chain couples TRBV6-1 to TRBJ2-2; D is unclear. V shed 3 bases and J shed 0 bases, with 11 bases lying between them. Looked up from germline, CDR1 is MNHNS and CDR2 is SASEGT. The CDR3 contains 16 residues. This chain's CDR3 is CASSDQFFANTGELFF. In nucleotides, the CDR3 is TGTGCCAGCAGTGATCAGTTCTTCGCGAACACCGGGGAGCTGTTTTTT.

V and J are TRBV5-4 and TRBJ2-6; tentative D call: TRBD1 (6 bases). V was cut by 4 bases and J by 3 bases, with 17 bases left in between. Germline loops: CDR1 SGHNT, CDR2 YYREEE (reference sequence). The CDR3 runs 17 residues. CDR3 amino acids: CASSSNPGVYGANVLTF. The CDR3 nucleotides are TGTGCCAGCAGCAGTAACCCAGGGGTATATGGGGCCAACGTCCTGACTTTC. Together with reference TRBV5-4 and TRBJ2-6, the CDR3 gives the full variable domain: ETGVTQSPTHLIKTRGQQVTLRCSSQSGHNTVSWYQQALGQGPQFIFQYYREEENGRGNFPPRFSGLQFPNYSSELNVNALELDDSALYLCASSSNPGVYGANVLTFGAGSRLTVL.

The chain recombines TRBV2 with TRBJ2-1, with D unclear. The CDR3 has 11 residues. The V and J ends lost 6 bases and 4 bases respectively, with 4 bases between them. Germline CDR1 SNHLY, CDR2 FYNNEI. DNA for the CDR3: TGTGCCAGCAGAGCTTACAATGAGCAGTTCTTC. Its protein product is CASRAYNEQFF.

This chain uses TRBV29-1 with TRBJ2-5; the D gene is possibly TRBD2 (7 bases). This CDR3 comprises 15 residues. Germline CDR1 reads SQVTM; CDR2 reads ANQGSEA. Trimming shortened V by 2 bases and J by 6 bases, and 19 bases separated the two germline ends. CDR3 residues: CSVELRGRGGKTQYF. In nucleotides, the CDR3 is TGCAGCGTTGAACTGCGGGGGCGGGGTGGAAAGACCCAGTACTTC.

V gene TRBV7-3 combines with J gene TRBJ2-2; D perhaps matches TRBD2 (5 bases). The CDR3 sequence is 13 residues long. CDR1 is SGHTA, CDR2 FQGTGA, per germline. Trimming left V 7 bases short and J 7 bases short, with 13 bases between. CDR3 sequence (DNA): TGTGCCAGCACCTCCGGGGAGATCGGGGAGCTGTTTTTT. Amino acids: CASTSGEIGELFF.